This entry lists 21 T cell receptor beta chains sequenced from one sample in a study of patients and donors after allogeneic stem cell transplantation (dated by TCRdb to the early 2020s). To prepare the library, RT-PCR was applied. Sequencing was carried out with a NextSeq 550. TCRdb reprocessed the public reads (quality trimming at Q25 with fastp, clone calling with MiXCR) and kept in-frame beta chains. Rows merge per CDR3 protein into single entries with the most common DNA and genes. In all, the sample holds 1,800 or so distinct CDR3 sequences, and approximately 15% of those were seen once. The biggest ten clones account for about 13% of the sample. Sequencing input: blood, either unsorted or a sorted T cell fraction (not recorded which). These receptors were collected from a human donor who was either an allogeneic HSCT recipient or a stem cell or donor lymphocyte infusion donor (not recorded which). It is not recorded whose cells these are; they may come from a transplant donor.

This clonotype came up a few times. The chain uses TRBV6-4 and TRBJ2-3, with 7 bases identical to TRBD2. The V segment lost 0 bases and the J segment 8 bases; nucleotides outside the gene matches: 17. The CDR3 covers 18 residues. CDR1 and CDR2 (germline): MRHNA, SNTAGT. DNA for the CDR3: TGTGCCAGCAGTGACTCGAGTTGGGGAGCGGGGTTGGTAGGTACGCAGTATTTT. It translates to CASSDSSWGAGLVGTQYF.

About this clonotype itself: The junction differs from germline at one of its ends, possibly a read error. This rearrangement joins TRBV7-7 to TRBJ2-5; 7 bases are shared with TRBD1. This CDR3 is 15 amino acids long. CDR1 is SSHAT, CDR2 FNYEAQ, per germline (reference sequence). This CDR3 is CASSNGHRGQETQYF. The CDR3 DNA follows: TGTGCTAGCAGTAATGGGCACAGGGGTCAGGAGACCCAGTACTTC.

This chain uses TRBV10-1 with TRBJ2-7, with 7 positions matching TRBD1. This CDR3 region has 13 residues. Germline V gene lookup returns CDR1 WNHNN and CDR2 SYGVQD (reference sequence). The ends lost 3 bases at V and 5 bases at J; junction bases unmatched: 4. CDR3 nucleotide sequence: TGCGCCAGCAGTGAAGGGGGCAAGAACGAGCAGTACGTC. Translating gives CASSEGGKNEQYV.

This clonotype qualifies as medium-sized. The chain has TRBV20-1 and TRBJ2-4, with 11 bases matching TRBD2. The CDR3 covers 16 residues. Germline V CDR1 and CDR2: DFQATT, SNEGSKA (reference sequence). The trim removed 3 bases at V and 7 bases at J, leaving 11 bases unmatched. The CDR3 DNA reads as TGCAGTGCTAGCCCTAGAGGGGTAGCGGGGGGGAACATTCAGTACTTC. It yields the protein CSASPRGVAGGNIQYF.

Relative to its sample, this clonotype is medium-sized (0.01 to 0.1%). The chain recombines TRBV7-2 with TRBJ1-5; no firm D call. V lost 5 bases and J 3 bases, leaving 8 bases between the germline ends. CDR3 length equals 13 residues. The germline CDR1 and CDR2 sequences are SGHTA and FQGNSA. CDR3 sequence reads: CASSPNPNQPQHF. The CDR3 coding sequence is TGTGCCAGCAGCCCCAACCCCAATCAGCCCCAGCATTTT.

This clonotype occurred a few times. V usage is TRBV5-3 and J usage is TRBJ1-4; D ambiguous. TRBV5-3 counts as an open reading frame of uncertain function. V was pared by 4 bases and J by 5 bases, with 12 bases between. The CDR3 has 14 amino acids. CDR3 coding DNA: TGTGCCAGAAGCCACCGGACGGGAAATGAAAAACTGTTTTTT. This encodes CARSHRTGNEKLFF.

This clonotype is large by share. The genes are TRBV11-2 and TRBJ2-3; the D call may be TRBD1 or TRBD2 (5 bases each). The CDR3 length is 16 residues. The V and J ends lost 3 bases and 4 bases respectively, with 17 bases between them. Germline V gives CDR1 SGHAT, CDR2 FQNNGV. CDR3 sequence: CASSLYWDLDPDTQYF. In nucleotides, the CDR3 is TGTGCCAGCAGCTTGTATTGGGACCTCGACCCAGATACGCAGTATTTT.

The table lists this clonotype with a few counts. The V and J genes are TRBV7-2 and TRBJ2-1; D remains ambiguous. The CDR3 is made up of 13 amino acids. Germline lookup yields CDR1 SGHTA and CDR2 FQGNSA. The V gene lost 4 bases and the J gene lost 8 bases, with 12 bases spanning the gap. The CDR3, as DNA: TGTGCCAGCAGCTCCTTTCGAGGATATGAGCAGTTCTTC. As protein: CASSSFRGYEQFF.

V gene TRBV7-6 combines with J gene TRBJ2-3; perhaps TRBD1 as D (7 bases). V lost 5 bases and J lost 6, with 21 bases in between. The CDR3 contains 16 residues. Germline values: CDR1 SGHVS, CDR2 FNYEAQ. The CDR3 region has the DNA TGTGCCAGCAGCCCTCTGCGGGACAGAGGTAGGGATACGCAGTATTTT. Protein: CASSPLRDRGRDTQYF.

Only a few counts were recorded for this clonotype. The chain uses TRBV9 and TRBJ2-3; a possible D gene is TRBD2 (6 bases). Per germline, CDR1 SGDLS and CDR2 YYNGEE. The CDR3 covers 14 residues. Trimming removed 5 bases at V and 2 bases at J, with 12 bases between. The CDR3, as DNA: TGTGCCAGCAGGGGCGGGGTTCTCACAGATACGCAGTATTTT. Residues: CASRGGVLTDTQYF.

CDR3 region: CASSRSQGGEAFF. CDR3 nucleotides: TGTGCCAGCAGCAGGTCACAGGGCGGTGAAGCTTTCTTT. This chain uses TRBV9 with TRBJ1-1; tentatively, D is TRBD1 (6 bases). This CDR3 contains 13 residues. Trimming stripped 4 bases from V and 7 bases from J, with 14 bases between. CDR1 and CDR2 from the germline V gene are SGDLS and YYNGEE.

This clonotype was detected only a few times. The junction does not match germline at one end; this may be a read error. This chain joins TRBV4-2 and TRBJ2-3; perhaps TRBD2 as D (5 bases). From germline, CDR1 is LGHNA and CDR2 YNFKEQ. The CDR3 consists of 14 residues. CDR3 amino acids: CASSQDGSTDSQYF. DNA of the CDR3: TGTGCCAGCAGCCAAGATGGGAGCACAGATTCGCAGTATTTT.

To note about this clonotype: Germline and junction disagree at one end, which may indicate a read error. The V gene is TRBV7-7, the J gene TRBJ2-5, with no clear D. Looked up from germline, CDR1 is SSHAT and CDR2 is FNYEAQ (reference sequence). This CDR3 contains 13 residues. CDR3 protein: CASSSQPRETQYF. CDR3 DNA sequence: TGTGCTAGCAGCTCCCAACCTCGAGAGACCCAGTACTTC.

This clonotype was observed a handful of times. The CDR3 nucleotides read TGCGCCAGCAGCTCGACAGGGATGAACACTGAAGCTTTCTTT. Translation: CASSSTGMNTEAFF. The rearrangement uses TRBV5-1 and TRBJ1-1; 7 bases line up with TRBD1. CDR3 length: 14 amino acids. Losses at the gene ends were 3 bases for V and 0 bases for J; bases not matched to a gene: 2. Per the germline V gene, CDR1 is SGHRS and CDR2 is YFSETQ.

The sample holds a few counts of this clonotype. The rearrangement joins TRBV10-3 to TRBJ1-2; D not resolved. This CDR3 spans 13 amino acids. Germline lookup yields CDR1 ENHRY and CDR2 SYGVKD. V lost 2 bases and J lost 1, with 5 bases in between. DNA of the CDR3: TGTGCCATCAGTGAGCAAGTTAACTATGGCTACACCTTC. Protein product: CAISEQVNYGYTF.

This clonotype was detected a few times. This sequence joins TRBV7-9 and TRBJ1-2; tentatively, D is TRBD1 (5 bases). This CDR3 comprises 14 residues. With 5 bases removed from V and 4 bases from J, the gap between germline ends came to 14 bases. Germline-derived CDR1 and CDR2 are SEHNR and FQNEAQ (reference sequence). The CDR3 here is CASSLDSSPYGYTF. CDR3 bases: TGTGCCAGCAGCCTCGACAGTTCCCCCTATGGCTACACCTTC.

The chain uses TRBV29-1 and TRBJ1-5, with D possibly being TRBD1 (5 bases). Germline V gene data show CDR1 as SQVTM and CDR2 as ANQGSEA. Trimming took off 4 bases at V and 5 bases at J, with 9 bases between the two ends. The CDR3 consists of 12 residues. The CDR3 DNA follows: TGCAGCGTTGCAGGGAGCGATCAGCCCCAGCATTTT. It codes for CSVAGSDQPQHF.

This clonotype was detected a few times. V gene TRBV6-4 combines with J gene TRBJ2-3; D perhaps matches TRBD2 (6 bases). The CDR3 extends over 15 amino acids. Between the trimmed V and J ends, which lost 7 bases and 2 bases, there was a span of 16 bases. Germline values: CDR1 MRHNA, CDR2 SNTAGT. As DNA, the CDR3 is TGTGCCAGCAAACGCGGCGGGAAGGACACAGATACGCAGTATTTT. It translates to CASKRGGKDTDTQYF.

In DNA form, the CDR3 reads TGTGCCTGGAGTCAGGGGGCGCTTGGGAACACTGAAGCTTTCTTT. It encodes CAWSQGALGNTEAFF. The chain carries TRBV30 and TRBJ1-1; 8 bases map to TRBD1. Losses at the gene ends were 2 bases for V and 1 base for J; bases not matched to a gene: 6. There are 15 residues in the CDR3. Germline CDR1 and CDR2: GTSNPN and SVGIG (reference sequence).

The rearrangement links TRBV15 to TRBJ2-2, with unresolved D. The CDR3 spans 14 residues. CDR1 is LNHNV and CDR2 is YYDKDF in the germline V gene (reference sequence). V was cut by 0 bases and J by 8 bases, with 10 bases left in between. Written as DNA, the CDR3 is TGTGCCACCAGCAGAGAGGTCATGTCAGGGGAGCTGTTTTTT. This codes for CATSREVMSGELFF.

By share, this clonotype ranks as medium-sized. The CDR3 nucleotides read TGCGCCAGCAGCTACTCAGGGGGCGAGCAGTACTTC. Protein sequence: CASSYSGGEQYF. The chain recombines TRBV5-1 with TRBJ2-7, with 7 bases identical to TRBD1. The V gene's germline CDR1 is SGHRS and CDR2 YFSETQ. The length of the CDR3 is 12 residues. The V gene end was trimmed by 3 bases and the J gene end by 6 bases; junction bases not matched to a gene: 3.